The entry below describes one TCR beta chain. What it binds is unknown. A multiplex PCR was run with 60 Vbeta primers and 13 Jbeta primers. Data came from immunoSEQ multiplex PCR; TCRdb stores just in-frame clones and leaves some out. The sample lists some 130,000 clones; approximately 84% were seen once. The data originate from a study of cytomegalovirus exposure and HLA in healthy donors. The CDR3 extends over 15 amino acids. Trimming took 2 bases from V and 3 from J, leaving 11 bases between them. The germline V gene has CDR1 MNHEY and CDR2 SVGAGI. Whole-study results and caveats: In an earlier analysis, most TCR beta V segments were productive about 90% or about 30% of the time. Highly shared sequence variants in one cluster were likely a sequencing artifact. The study recorded fewer than 200 TCR beta chains that were cytomegalovirus-associated.

Source material: PBMCs. The genes are TRBV6-5 and TRBJ2-1; no reliable D call. The TCR comes from a woman younger than 30 in good health and CMV-seronegative. CDR3 sequence reads: CASSYLTSNYNEQFF. DNA of the CDR3: TGTGCCAGCAGTTACCTCACTTCCAACTACAATGAGCAGTTCTTC.